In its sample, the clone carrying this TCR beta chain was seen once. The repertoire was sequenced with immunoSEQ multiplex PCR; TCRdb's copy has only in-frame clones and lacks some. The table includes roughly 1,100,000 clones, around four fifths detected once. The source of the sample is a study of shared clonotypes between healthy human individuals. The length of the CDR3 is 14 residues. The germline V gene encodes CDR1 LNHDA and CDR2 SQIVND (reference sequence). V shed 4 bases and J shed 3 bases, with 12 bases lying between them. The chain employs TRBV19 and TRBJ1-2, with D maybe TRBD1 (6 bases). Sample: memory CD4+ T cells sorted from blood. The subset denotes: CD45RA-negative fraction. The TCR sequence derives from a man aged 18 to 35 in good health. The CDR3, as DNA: TGTGCCAGTAGTAGAGGGGGACAAGACTATGGCTACACCTTC. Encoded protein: CASSRGGQDYGYTF. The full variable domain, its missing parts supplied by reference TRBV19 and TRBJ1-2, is DGGITQSPKYLFRKEGQNVTLSCEQNLNHDAMYWYRQDPGQGLRLIYYSQIVNDFQKGDIAEGYSVSREKKESFPLTVTSAQKNPTAFYLCASSRGGQDYGYTFGSGTRLTVV.